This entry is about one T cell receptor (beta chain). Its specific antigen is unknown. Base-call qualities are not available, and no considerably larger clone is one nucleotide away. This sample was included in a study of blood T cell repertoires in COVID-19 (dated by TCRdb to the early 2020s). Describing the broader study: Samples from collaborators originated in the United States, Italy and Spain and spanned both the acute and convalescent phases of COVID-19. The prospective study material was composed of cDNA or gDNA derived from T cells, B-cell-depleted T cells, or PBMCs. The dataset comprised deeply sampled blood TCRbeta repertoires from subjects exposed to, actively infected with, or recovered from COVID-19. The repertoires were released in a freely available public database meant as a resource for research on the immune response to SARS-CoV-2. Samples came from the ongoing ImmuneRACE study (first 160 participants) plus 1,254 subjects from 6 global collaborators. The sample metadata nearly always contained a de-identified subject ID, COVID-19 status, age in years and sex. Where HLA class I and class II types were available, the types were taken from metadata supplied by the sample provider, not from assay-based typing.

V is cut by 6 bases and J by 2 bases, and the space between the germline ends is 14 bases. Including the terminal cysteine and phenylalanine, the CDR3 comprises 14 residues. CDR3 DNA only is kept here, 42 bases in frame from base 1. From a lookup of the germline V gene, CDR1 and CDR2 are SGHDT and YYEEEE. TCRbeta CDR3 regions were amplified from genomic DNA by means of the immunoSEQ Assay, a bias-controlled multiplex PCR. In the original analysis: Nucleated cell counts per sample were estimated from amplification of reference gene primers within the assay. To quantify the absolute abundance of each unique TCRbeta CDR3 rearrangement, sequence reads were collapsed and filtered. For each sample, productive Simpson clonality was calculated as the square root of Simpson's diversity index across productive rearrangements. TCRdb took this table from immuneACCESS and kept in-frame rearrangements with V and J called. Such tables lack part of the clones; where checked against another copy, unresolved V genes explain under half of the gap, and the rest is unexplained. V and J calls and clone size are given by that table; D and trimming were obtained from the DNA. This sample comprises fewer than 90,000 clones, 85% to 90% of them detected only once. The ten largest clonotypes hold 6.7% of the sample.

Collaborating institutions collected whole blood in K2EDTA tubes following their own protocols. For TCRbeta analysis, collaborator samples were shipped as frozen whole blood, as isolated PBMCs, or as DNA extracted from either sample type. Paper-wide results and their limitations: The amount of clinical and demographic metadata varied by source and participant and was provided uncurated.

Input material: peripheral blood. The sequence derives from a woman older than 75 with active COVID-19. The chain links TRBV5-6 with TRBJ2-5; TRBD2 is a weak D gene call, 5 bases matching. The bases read TGTGCCAGCAACCGGCCCCCGGGACAAGAGACCCAGTACTTC. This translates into CASNRPPGQETQYF. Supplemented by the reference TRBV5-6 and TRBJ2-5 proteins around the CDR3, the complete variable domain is DAGVTQSPTHLIKTRGQQVTLRCSPKSGHDTVSWYQQALGQGPQFIFQYYEEEERQRGNFPDRFSGHQFPNYSSELNVNALLLGDSALYLCASNRPPGQETQYFGPGTRLLVL.